This TCR beta chain was sequenced in a study of blood T cell repertoires in COVID-19. Germline CDR1 reads SGHAT; CDR2 reads FQNNGV. V was shortened by 1 base and J by 5 bases, with 18 bases between the two germline ends. This CDR3 is built from 16 residues. TCRdb's copy holds only in-frame clones and misses some; the assay was immunoSEQ multiplex PCR. The data show about 210,000 clones, about four fifths seen once. The TCR originated in a man aged 50 to 60 with active or convalescent COVID-19. V is TRBV11-2 and J is TRBJ2-7; tentative D call: TRBD1 (6 bases). Sequenced sample: peripheral blood. This CDR3 reads CASSLVDNREAHEQYF. CDR3 nucleotides: TGTGCCAGCAGCTTAGTAGACAACAGGGAAGCCCACGAGCAGTACTTC.